A single sample gave rise to the 13 T cell receptor beta chains below, sequenced in a study of cytomegalovirus exposure and HLA in healthy donors. Produced via immunoSEQ multiplex PCR; TCRdb's table is partial and in-frame only. The sample comprises about 73,000 clones, roughly 90% of which are singletons, and 3% to 4% rests with the top ten. Sequencing used PBMCs. The receptors stem from a woman aged 18-30 years in good health and CMV-seropositive.

This chain links TRBV19 with TRBJ1-5; maybe TRBD1 (6 bases). This CDR3 has 16 amino acids. Per the germline V gene, CDR1 is LNHDA and CDR2 is SQIVND (reference sequence). V gave up 3 bases and J gave up 0 bases, with 12 bases separating them. The CDR3 DNA is TGTGCCAGTAGTATTTGGACAGTCCGTAGCAATCAGCCCCAGCATTTT. This gives the protein CASSIWTVRSNQPQHF.

J is TRBJ2-7 and V is TRBV27, with 7 bases fitting TRBD2. The CDR3 consists of 14 residues. Germline CDR1 is MNHEY and CDR2 is SMNVEV (reference sequence). The V gene end was trimmed by 11 bases and the J gene end by 3 bases; junction bases not matched to a gene: 13. The CDR3 sequence: CAASRASGNYEQYF. The CDR3 DNA reads as TGTGCCGCCTCCCGGGCTAGCGGAAACTACGAGCAGTACTTC.

The chain is built from TRBV5-5 and TRBJ2-1; 10 bases map to TRBD1. CDR1 SGHKS and CDR2 YYEKEE come from the germline V gene (reference sequence). The V segment lost 0 bases and the J segment 9 bases; nucleotides outside the gene matches: 9. The CDR3 extends over 16 amino acids. CDR3 sequence reads: CASSLVRDRGGGEQFF. The CDR3 DNA is TGTGCCAGCAGCTTGGTTCGGGACAGGGGCGGAGGTGAGCAGTTCTTC. Looking up the rest from reference TRBV5-5 and TRBJ2-1 gives the full variable domain: DAGVTQSPTHLIKTRGQQVTLRCSPISGHKSVSWYQQVLGQGPQFIFQYYEKEERGRGNFPDRFSARQFPNYSSELNVNALLLGDSALYLCASSLVRDRGGGEQFFGPGTRLTVL.

The CDR3, as DNA: TGCAGCGTTGAGGGGGCCGATGGCTACACCTTC. Amino acids: CSVEGADGYTF. This rearrangement joins TRBV29-1 to TRBJ1-2, with D perhaps matching TRBD1 (6 bases). Germline V lookup: CDR1 SQVTM, CDR2 ANQGSEA. This CDR3 region has 11 residues. The V end was cut by 3 bases, the J end by 6 bases, with 8 bases between.

The chain carries TRBV29-1 and TRBJ2-1, with D maybe TRBD2 (5 bases). This CDR3 comprises 12 residues. Germline loops: CDR1 SQVTM, CDR2 ANQGSEA. V was clipped by 6 bases and J by 6 bases, with 12 bases between them. The chain's CDR3 is CSVSGRTNEQFF. The CDR3 DNA is TGCAGCGTCAGCGGACGGACCAATGAGCAGTTCTTC.

The chain combines TRBV18 with TRBJ2-1; a possible D gene is TRBD2 (6 bases). This CDR3 has 16 amino acids. Trimming removed 3 bases from V and 2 bases from J, with 14 bases in between. The germline V gene has CDR1 KGHSH and CDR2 LQKENI. The CDR3 region is CASSPKNGGAYNEQFF. As DNA, the CDR3 is TGTGCCAGCTCACCTAAGAACGGGGGAGCCTACAATGAGCAGTTCTTC. Full variable domain (missing parts from reference TRBV18 and TRBJ2-1): NAGVMQNPRHLVRRRGQEARLRCSPMKGHSHVYWYRQLPEEGLKFMVYLQKENIIDESGMPKERFSAEFPKEGPSILRIQQVVRGDSAAYFCASSPKNGGAYNEQFFGPGTRLTVL.

The chain has TRBV18 and TRBJ2-7; 7 bases line up with TRBD1. The junction had 12 bases not matched to a gene; V was cut back by 4 bases and J by 6 bases. CDR3 length: 15 amino acids. CDR1 KGHSH and CDR2 LQKENI come from the germline V gene. The CDR3 DNA reads as TGTGCCAGCTCACGTAACCGGGACAGTCCCATCGAGCAGTACTTC. This codes for CASSRNRDSPIEQYF.

The chain combines TRBV9 with TRBJ2-1; 8 nucleotides align to TRBD2. The CDR3 length is 14 residues. Trimming at V came to 5 bases and at J to 2 bases, leaving 3 bases not matched to a gene. CDR1 SGDLS and CDR2 YYNGEE come from the germline V gene. DNA of the CDR3: TGTGCCAGCAGTTATAGCGGGACCTACAATGAGCAGTTCTTC. Translating it yields CASSYSGTYNEQFF.

Concerning this clone: The junction departs from germline at one end; a sequencing error may be responsible. The chain is built from TRBV7-7 and TRBJ2-5; 7 positions agree with TRBD2. Germline loops: CDR1 SSHAT, CDR2 FNYEAQ (reference sequence). There are 14 residues in the CDR3. CDR3 sequence: CASSLGRGGETQYF. CDR3 bases: TGTGCTAGCAGCCTAGGGAGGGGTGGAGAGACCCAGTACTTC.

This clone was detected only once. V is TRBV2 and J is TRBJ2-1; D is unresolved. Germline CDR1 reads SNHLY; CDR2 reads FYNNEI. The ends were cut back, 6 bases at V and 7 bases at J, with 13 bases in the middle. The CDR3 is 13 amino acids. CDR3: CASSQVLDNEQFF. For the CDR3, the DNA is TGTGCCAGCAGCCAGGTGTTAGATAATGAGCAGTTCTTC.

The V call is TRBV27, the J call TRBJ2-7; D perhaps matches TRBD2 (6 bases). The CDR3 is 14 amino acids. V lost 6 bases and J lost 3, with 15 bases in between. Germline loops: CDR1 MNHEY, CDR2 SMNVEV (reference sequence). CDR3 sequence reads: CASSHPAGGYEQYF. The CDR3, as DNA: TGTGCCAGCAGCCACCCGGCCGGGGGCTACGAGCAGTACTTC.

The V gene is TRBV21-1, the J gene TRBJ2-5; TRBD1 was called by the table and not checked on the DNA. TRBV21-1 constitutes a pseudogene. The CDR3 consists of 17 residues. This chain's CDR3 is CASSKESGQGARETQYF. For the CDR3, the DNA is TGTGCCAGCAGCAAAGAATCGGGACAGGGGGCGAGGGAGACCCAGTACTTC.

This clone was seen only once. The CDR3 sequence: CASLSGLIYNEQFF. In DNA form, the CDR3 reads TGTGCCAGCTTGAGCGGGCTGATCTACAATGAGCAGTTCTTC. The chain is built from TRBV6-1 and TRBJ2-1; D possibly corresponds to TRBD2 (6 bases). Germline-derived CDR1 and CDR2 are MNHNS and SASEGT. The V gene lost 8 bases and the J gene lost 3 bases, with 14 bases spanning the gap. The CDR3 contains 14 residues.